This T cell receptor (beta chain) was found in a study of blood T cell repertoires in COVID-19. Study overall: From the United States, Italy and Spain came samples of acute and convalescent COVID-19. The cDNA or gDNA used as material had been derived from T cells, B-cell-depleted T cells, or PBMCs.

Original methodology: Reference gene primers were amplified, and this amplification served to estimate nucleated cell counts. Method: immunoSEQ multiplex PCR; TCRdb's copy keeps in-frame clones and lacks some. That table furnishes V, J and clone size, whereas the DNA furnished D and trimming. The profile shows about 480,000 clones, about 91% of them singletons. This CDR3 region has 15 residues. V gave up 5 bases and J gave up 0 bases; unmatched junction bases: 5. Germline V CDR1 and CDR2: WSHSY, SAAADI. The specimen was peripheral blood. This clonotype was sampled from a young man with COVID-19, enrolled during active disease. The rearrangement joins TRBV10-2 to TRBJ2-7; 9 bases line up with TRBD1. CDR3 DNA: TGCGCCAGCAGTCCCGGGACAGGGAACTCCTACGAGCAGTACTTC. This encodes CASSPGTGNSYEQYF.